This T cell receptor (delta chain) was obtained from a study of Vδ1+ human thymocytes. Study-wide points: Highly polyclonal TRG and TRD repertoires with Gaussian CDR3 length distributions appeared in thymus. Unlike peripheral blood Vdelta1+ controls, thymic delta-chain sequences included about 20% Vdelta2 and few Vdelta3.

This CDR3 comprises 23 residues. The V segment lost 6 bases and the J segment 0 bases; nucleotides outside the gene matches: 29. Germline V gene data show CDR1 as TSWWSYY and CDR2 as QGS. Regarding this clone: Its cognate antigen is unknown. The same CDR3 also results from other DNA sequences found in this sample.

Sequences come from RNA converted to cDNA by reverse transcription. CDR3 amplicons came from multiplex PCR with pooled V-gene forward and constant-region reverse primers. TCRdb reran clone calling via CATT on the multiplex PCR reads. The sample consists of about 25,000 delta-chain clones, approximately 32% of them appearing once. Sample: Vdelta1+ gamma-delta thymocytes from the thymus. As to subset: FACS-sorted CD3+ TCRalphabeta- TCRVdelta1+ TCRVdelta2- thymocytes. The TCR sequence derives from a boy under two years old who had congenital heart surgery. The J gene is TRDJ1, the V gene TRDV1; the match to TRDD3 covers 9 bases. The CDR3 protein is CALGQKGPTSRYWGIKDTDKLIF. CDR3 DNA: TGTGCTCTTGGCCAGAAGGGACCTACGTCGCGTTATTGGGGGATAAAGGACACCGATAAACTCATCTTT.